The rows below give T cell receptor beta chains drawn from one sample of a study of CD8+ T cells in alopecia areata. The method was immunoSEQ multiplex PCR; TCRdb's version includes in-frame clones alone and lacks a portion of them. The table lists about 270,000 clones, roughly 60% of them singletons. The material sequenced was CD4+ T cells sorted from blood, taken at approximately week 52, from a patient treated with tofacitinib. The receptors derive from a human donor with alopecia areata. Both conserved end residues are part of each CDR3. A D gene is named only where the DNA matches it firmly. Clone size is shown for a subset of rows, as once, few, many or a class of expanded clone.

clone size: NA; V gene: TRBV5-1; D gene: NA; CDR3 length: 13; J gene: TRBJ2-7; CDR3 protein: CASSLAYTYEQYF; CDR3 DNA: TGCGCCAGCAGCTTGGCGTACACCTACGAGCAGTACTTC
clone size: NA; V gene: TRBV5-4; D gene: NA; CDR3 length: 15; J gene: TRBJ1-2; CDR3 protein: CASSIGTMADYGYTF; CDR3 DNA: TGTGCCAGCAGCATAGGGACAATGGCTGACTATGGCTACACCTTC
clone size: NA; V gene: TRBV30; D gene: NA; CDR3 length: 15; J gene: TRBJ2-5; CDR3 protein: CAWSATGPPQETQYF; CDR3 DNA: TGTGCCTGGAGTGCTACAGGGCCTCCTCAAGAGACCCAGTACTTC
clone size: NA; V gene: TRBV9; D gene: TRBD2; CDR3 length: 15; J gene: TRBJ2-5; CDR3 protein: CASSSSGGAGETQYF; CDR3 DNA: TGTGCCAGCAGCTCAAGCGGGGGGGCCGGTGAGACCCAGTACTTC
clone size: NA; V gene: TRBV29-1; D gene: TRBD1; CDR3 length: 13; J gene: TRBJ1-5; CDR3 protein: CSVGEGAMQPQHF; CDR3 DNA: TGCAGCGTTGGGGAGGGGGCTATGCAGCCCCAGCATTTT
clone size: NA; V gene: TRBV29-1; D gene: NA; CDR3 length: 11; J gene: TRBJ1-1; CDR3 protein: CSVLLGVEAFF; CDR3 DNA: TGCAGCGTCCTGCTGGGGGTTGAAGCTTTCTTT
clone size: few; V gene: TRBV7-9; D gene: NA; CDR3 length: 14; J gene: TRBJ2-2; CDR3 protein: CASISGPNTGELFF; CDR3 DNA: TGTGCCAGCATCTCGGGGCCGAACACCGGGGAGCTGTTTTTT
clone size: NA; V gene: TRBV2; D gene: TRBD2; CDR3 length: 13; J gene: TRBJ2-5; CDR3 protein: CASTSGGGETQYF; CDR3 DNA: TGTGCCAGCACCTCGGGAGGAGGAGAGACCCAGTACTTC
clone size: NA; V gene: TRBV29-1; D gene: NA; CDR3 length: 12; J gene: TRBJ1-3; CDR3 protein: CSVNLSGNTIYF; CDR3 DNA: TGCAGCGTTAACTTGTCAGGAAACACCATATATTTT
clone size: NA; V gene: TRBV4-2; D gene: TRBD2; CDR3 length: 14; J gene: TRBJ2-1; CDR3 protein: CASSPTSGGDEQFF; CDR3 DNA: TGTGCCAGCAGCCCAACTAGCGGGGGTGATGAGCAGTTCTTC
clone size: few; V gene: TRBV12-5; D gene: NA; CDR3 length: 14; J gene: TRBJ2-5; CDR3 protein: CASGRGTVQETQYF; CDR3 DNA: TGTGCTAGTGGTCGCGGGACAGTCCAAGAGACCCAGTACTTC
clone size: few; V gene: TRBV29-1; D gene: NA; CDR3 length: 13; J gene: TRBJ1-1; CDR3 protein: CSVDGEGNTEAFF; CDR3 DNA: TGCAGCGTTGATGGGGAAGGGAACACTGAAGCTTTCTTT
clone size: NA; V gene: TRBV5-1; D gene: NA; CDR3 length: 15; J gene: TRBJ2-3; CDR3 protein: CASSLDRPRGDTQYF; CDR3 DNA: TGCGCCAGCAGCTTGGACAGACCCCGCGGAGATACGCAGTATTTT
clone size: NA; V gene: TRBV5-1; D gene: TRBD2; CDR3 length: 14; J gene: TRBJ2-1; CDR3 protein: CASTGLAGDNEQFF; CDR3 DNA: TGCGCCAGCACAGGACTAGCGGGGGACAATGAGCAGTTCTTC
clone size: NA; V gene: TRBV5-6; D gene: NA; CDR3 length: 12; J gene: TRBJ2-5; CDR3 protein: CASSQTSQTQYF; CDR3 DNA: TGTGCCAGCAGCCAGACTAGTCAGACCCAGTACTTC
clone size: NA; V gene: TRBV5-1; D gene: NA; CDR3 length: 12; J gene: TRBJ1-2; CDR3 protein: CASSLEDYGYTF; CDR3 DNA: TGCGCCAGCAGCTTGGAAGACTATGGCTACACCTTC
clone size: NA; V gene: TRBV25-1; D gene: TRBD1; CDR3 length: 16; J gene: TRBJ2-1; CDR3 protein: CASSDKTGTGYNEQFF; CDR3 DNA: TGTGCCAGCAGTGACAAGACCGGGACAGGTTACAATGAGCAGTTCTTC
clone size: NA; V gene: TRBV4-3; D gene: TRBD1; CDR3 length: 17; J gene: TRBJ1-2; CDR3 protein: CASSQDPRDRATDGYTF; CDR3 DNA: TGCGCCAGCAGCCAAGATCCCCGGGACAGGGCGACCGATGGCTACACCTTC
clone size: few; V gene: TRBV5-1; D gene: NA; CDR3 length: 14; J gene: TRBJ2-3; CDR3 protein: CASSPRDATDTQYF; CDR3 DNA: TGCGCCAGCAGCCCCCGGGACGCCACAGATACGCAGTATTTT
clone size: NA; V gene: TRBV6-6; D gene: NA; CDR3 length: 14; J gene: TRBJ1-5; CDR3 protein: CASSVQGGNQPQHF; CDR3 DNA: TGTGCCAGCAGCGTACAGGGAGGCAATCAGCCCCAGCATTTT
clone size: NA; V gene: TRBV19; D gene: TRBD1; CDR3 length: 13; J gene: TRBJ1-2; CDR3 protein: CASRGTARAGYTF; CDR3 DNA: TGTGCCAGTAGAGGGACAGCAAGGGCTGGCTACACCTTC
clone size: NA; V gene: TRBV29-1; D gene: TRBD1; CDR3 length: 12; J gene: TRBJ1-2; CDR3 protein: CSVMDREVGYTF; CDR3 DNA: TGCAGCGTTATGGACAGGGAGGTTGGCTACACCTTC
clone size: few; V gene: TRBV13; D gene: NA; CDR3 length: 15; J gene: TRBJ1-6; CDR3 protein: CASTRRSSYNSPLHF; CDR3 DNA: TGTGCCAGCACCCGTCGGAGCTCCTATAATTCACCCCTCCACTTT
clone size: NA; V gene: TRBV4-1; D gene: NA; CDR3 length: 17; J gene: TRBJ1-6; CDR3 protein: CASSQTSGVSYNSPLHF; CDR3 DNA: TGCGCCAGCAGCCAAACCTCAGGAGTCTCCTATAATTCACCCCTCCACTTT
clone size: many; V gene: TRBV5-4; D gene: NA; CDR3 length: 15; J gene: TRBJ2-3; CDR3 protein: CASSLDQGRTDTQYF; CDR3 DNA: TGTGCCAGCAGCTTGGATCAGGGCCGCACAGATACGCAGTATTTT
clone size: NA; V gene: TRBV5-4; D gene: NA; CDR3 length: 13; J gene: TRBJ2-7; CDR3 protein: CASRSGPEGEQYF; CDR3 DNA: TGTGCCAGCAGGTCGGGTCCCGAGGGGGAGCAGTACTTC
clone size: few; V gene: TRBV10-3; D gene: NA; CDR3 length: 19; J gene: TRBJ2-6; CDR3 protein: CAISGPGRATLSGANVLTF; CDR3 DNA: TGTGCCATCAGTGGACCGGGACGGGCGACGCTTTCTGGGGCCAACGTCCTGACTTTC
clone size: NA; V gene: TRBV7-3; D gene: TRBD1; CDR3 length: 15; J gene: TRBJ1-2; CDR3 protein: CASSLGTGLGYGYTF; CDR3 DNA: TGTGCCAGCAGCTTAGGGACAGGGTTGGGCTATGGCTACACCTTC
clone size: few; V gene: TRBV29-1; D gene: TRBD2; CDR3 length: 17; J gene: TRBJ2-5; CDR3 protein: CSVEAPHAGGYQETQYF; CDR3 DNA: TGCAGCGTTGAAGCCCCCCATGCGGGGGGATACCAAGAGACCCAGTACTTC
clone size: many; V gene: TRBV5-5; D gene: NA; CDR3 length: 14; J gene: TRBJ2-2; CDR3 protein: CASSLVVNTGELFF; CDR3 DNA: TGTGCCAGCAGCTTGGTTGTGAACACCGGGGAGCTGTTTTTT
clone size: NA; V gene: TRBV6-5; D gene: NA; CDR3 length: 14; J gene: TRBJ1-3; CDR3 protein: CASSYSLGRDTIYF; CDR3 DNA: TGTGCCAGCAGTTACTCCTTAGGACGCGACACCATATATTTT
clone size: once; V gene: TRBV6-6; D gene: NA; CDR3 length: 12; J gene: TRBJ2-5; CDR3 protein: CASSYQLETQYF; CDR3 DNA: TGTGCCAGCAGTTACCAGCTGGAGACCCAGTACTTC
clone size: few; V gene: TRBV7-6; D gene: NA; CDR3 length: 12; J gene: TRBJ1-2; CDR3 protein: CASSLGGYGYTF; CDR3 DNA: TGTGCCAGCAGCTTAGGGGGGTACGGCTACACCTTC
clone size: NA; V gene: TRBV30; D gene: NA; CDR3 length: 12; J gene: TRBJ2-5; CDR3 protein: CAWSAGRETQYF; CDR3 DNA: TGTGCCTGGAGTGCGGGGCGGGAGACCCAGTACTTC
clone size: NA; V gene: TRBV29-1; D gene: NA; CDR3 length: 13; J gene: TRBJ2-5; CDR3 protein: CSFAQVVGETQYF; CDR3 DNA: TGCAGCTTCGCGCAGGTGGTAGGAGAGACCCAGTACTTC
clone size: once; V gene: TRBV30; D gene: NA; CDR3 length: 14; J gene: TRBJ1-4; CDR3 protein: CAWSGRATNEKLFF; CDR3 DNA: TGTGCCTGGAGTGGACGGGCAACTAATGAAAAACTGTTTTTT
clone size: few; V gene: TRBV29-1; D gene: NA; CDR3 length: 10; J gene: TRBJ2-1; CDR3 protein: CSASRNEQFF; CDR3 DNA: TGCAGCGCTAGTAGGAATGAGCAGTTCTTC
clone size: few; V gene: TRBV4-1; D gene: NA; CDR3 length: 17; J gene: TRBJ2-3; CDR3 protein: CASSQEPPAHGTDTQYF; CDR3 DNA: TGCGCCAGCAGCCAAGAGCCCCCCGCCCATGGCACAGATACGCAGTATTTT
clone size: few; V gene: TRBV7-2; D gene: TRBD2; CDR3 length: 14; J gene: TRBJ2-7; CDR3 protein: CASSPGLADYEQYF; CDR3 DNA: TGTGCCAGCAGCCCGGGACTAGCGGACTACGAGCAGTACTTC
clone size: NA; V gene: TRBV6-5; D gene: NA; CDR3 length: 15; J gene: TRBJ2-1; CDR3 protein: CASSPRGLSYNEQFF; CDR3 DNA: TGTGCCAGCAGTCCACGGGGGTTGTCCTACAATGAGCAGTTCTTC
clone size: NA; V gene: TRBV30; D gene: NA; CDR3 length: 13; J gene: TRBJ1-1; CDR3 protein: CAWSARGDTEAFF; CDR3 DNA: TGTGCCTGGAGTGCCCGTGGGGACACTGAAGCTTTCTTT
clone size: NA; V gene: TRBV7-2; D gene: NA; CDR3 length: 14; J gene: TRBJ1-1; CDR3 protein: CASSLANANTEAFF; CDR3 DNA: TGTGCCAGCAGCTTAGCGAACGCGAACACTGAAGCTTTCTTT
clone size: few; V gene: TRBV6-6; D gene: NA; CDR3 length: 12; J gene: TRBJ1-1; CDR3 protein: CASSYLDTEAFF; CDR3 DNA: TGTGCCAGCAGTTATCTGGACACTGAAGCTTTCTTT
clone size: NA; V gene: TRBV10-3; D gene: NA; CDR3 length: 14; J gene: TRBJ2-3; CDR3 protein: CAISESTATDTQYF; CDR3 DNA: TGTGCCATCAGTGAGTCTACAGCCACAGATACGCAGTATTTT
clone size: few; V gene: TRBV6-5; D gene: NA; CDR3 length: 14; J gene: TRBJ2-7; CDR3 protein: CASSSDSWGYEQYF; CDR3 DNA: TGTGCCAGCAGTTCGGACTCATGGGGCTACGAGCAGTACTTC
clone size: few; V gene: TRBV6-5; D gene: TRBD1; CDR3 length: 15; J gene: TRBJ1-2; CDR3 protein: CASSVPGTEFYGYTF; CDR3 DNA: TGTGCCAGCAGCGTCCCCGGGACAGAGTTCTATGGCTACACCTTC
clone size: NA; V gene: TRBV13; D gene: NA; CDR3 length: 15; J gene: TRBJ2-2; CDR3 protein: CASSFIWGSSGELFF; CDR3 DNA: TGTGCCAGCAGCTTTATATGGGGTTCCTCCGGGGAGCTGTTTTTT
clone size: NA; V gene: TRBV30; D gene: NA; CDR3 length: 10; J gene: TRBJ1-2; CDR3 protein: CACTIGGYTF; CDR3 DNA: TGTGCCTGCACCATTGGGGGCTACACCTTC
clone size: NA; V gene: TRBV5-6; D gene: NA; CDR3 length: 14; J gene: TRBJ2-5; CDR3 protein: CASSPWGASETQYF; CDR3 DNA: TGTGCCAGCAGCCCGTGGGGGGCCTCAGAGACCCAGTACTTC
clone size: few; V gene: TRBV9; D gene: NA; CDR3 length: 15; J gene: TRBJ1-5; CDR3 protein: CASSVAGISNQPQHF; CDR3 DNA: TGTGCCAGCAGCGTGGCAGGGATAAGTAATCAGCCCCAGCATTTT
clone size: NA; V gene: TRBV7-2; D gene: NA; CDR3 length: 12; J gene: TRBJ2-1; CDR3 protein: CASGRIVDEQFF; CDR3 DNA: TGTGCCAGCGGCAGGATAGTTGATGAGCAGTTCTTC
clone size: NA; V gene: TRBV23-1; D gene: NA; CDR3 length: 16; J gene: TRBJ2-5; CDR3 protein: CASSTTPDLGQETQYF; CDR3 DNA: TGCGCCAGCAGCACAACGCCCGACCTGGGGCAAGAGACCCAGTACTTC
clone size: NA; V gene: TRBV6-5; D gene: NA; CDR3 length: 12; J gene: TRBJ1-2; CDR3 protein: CASSQANYGYTF; CDR3 DNA: TGTGCCAGCAGTCAGGCTAACTATGGCTACACCTTC
clone size: many; V gene: TRBV30; D gene: NA; CDR3 length: 14; J gene: TRBJ1-4; CDR3 protein: CAWARGSTNEKLFF; CDR3 DNA: TGTGCCTGGGCCCGGGGGTCAACTAATGAAAAACTGTTTTTT
clone size: NA; V gene: TRBV5-1; D gene: NA; CDR3 length: 13; J gene: TRBJ1-2; CDR3 protein: CASSLGGDDGYTF; CDR3 DNA: TGCGCCAGCAGCTTGGGAGGGGACGATGGCTACACCTTC
clone size: few; V gene: TRBV25-1; D gene: NA; CDR3 length: 16; J gene: TRBJ1-5; CDR3 protein: CASSGNGEGSNQPQHF; CDR3 DNA: TGTGCCAGCAGTGGAAATGGGGAGGGGAGCAATCAGCCCCAGCATTTT
clone size: NA; V gene: TRBV29-1; D gene: TRBD1; CDR3 length: 14; J gene: TRBJ1-1; CDR3 protein: CSVEAGTANTEAFF; CDR3 DNA: TGCAGCGTTGAAGCCGGGACAGCGAACACTGAAGCTTTCTTT
clone size: few; V gene: TRBV29-1; D gene: NA; CDR3 length: 15; J gene: TRBJ1-3; CDR3 protein: CSVVGMMGRGNTIYF; CDR3 DNA: TGCAGCGTGGTCGGGATGATGGGGAGAGGAAACACCATATATTTT
clone size: NA; V gene: TRBV20-1; D gene: NA; CDR3 length: 11; J gene: TRBJ1-1; CDR3 protein: CSARESAEAFF; CDR3 DNA: TGCAGTGCTAGAGAGTCGGCTGAAGCTTTCTTT
clone size: few; V gene: TRBV14; D gene: NA; CDR3 length: 15; J gene: TRBJ2-5; CDR3 protein: CASSQEWNSQETQYF; CDR3 DNA: TGTGCCAGCAGCCAAGAGTGGAACAGCCAAGAGACCCAGTACTTC